This T cell receptor (delta chain) was obtained from a study of gamma-delta T cells after stem cell transplantation. The CDR3 is 19 amino acids. The V gene's germline CDR1 is GEAIGNYY and CDR2 EKD. The junction had 9 bases not matched to a gene; V was cut back by 2 bases and J by 0 bases. With CATT, TCRdb re-called clones from the RT-PCR reads. The profile shows about 2,400 delta-chain clones, 40% to 55% of them singletons. A few counts support this clone. Sequencing was done on a sample of gamma-delta T cells. The TCR originated in a human donor. It is not recorded whose cells these are; they may come from a transplant donor. The rearrangement uses TRDV2 and TRDJ3; 7 positions match TRDD3. The CDR3 is CACDKAGGTSSWDTRQMFF. CDR3 bases: TGTGCCTGTGACAAGGCTGGGGGTACCAGCTCCTGGGACACCCGACAGATGTTTTTC.